The T cell receptor (beta chain) under discussion was sequenced for a study of cytomegalovirus exposure and HLA in healthy donors. Study-level background: Out of about 180 million T cells, an earlier analysis found around 110 million unique TCR beta sequences in total.

Amplification used 60 Vbeta primers and 13 Jbeta primers. TCRdb keeps only in-frame clones here, not all; method: immunoSEQ multiplex PCR. The table includes 150,000 to 200,000 clones, around 78% detected once. A remark on this clone: Its antigen is still unknown.

Study conclusions and caveats: The majority of CMV-associated TCR beta chains were reported as apparently HLA-restricted in a later analysis. Later analysis found that TCR beta chains associated with HLA were more clonally expanded than other, equally common chains.

Germline CDR1 and CDR2: SGHRS and YFSETQ. The CDR3 length is 13 residues. V dropped 0 bases and J dropped 5 bases, with 9 bases sitting between them. The sample was PBMCs. The chain is built from TRBV5-1 and TRBJ2-7, with D possibly TRBD1 on 5 matching bases. The sequence was collected from a woman between 40 and 55 years old in good health and CMV-seronegative. CDR3 nucleotide sequence: TGCGCCAGCAGCTTGGGCGTAGGGGACGAGCAGTACTTC. Translation gives CASSLGVGDEQYF.